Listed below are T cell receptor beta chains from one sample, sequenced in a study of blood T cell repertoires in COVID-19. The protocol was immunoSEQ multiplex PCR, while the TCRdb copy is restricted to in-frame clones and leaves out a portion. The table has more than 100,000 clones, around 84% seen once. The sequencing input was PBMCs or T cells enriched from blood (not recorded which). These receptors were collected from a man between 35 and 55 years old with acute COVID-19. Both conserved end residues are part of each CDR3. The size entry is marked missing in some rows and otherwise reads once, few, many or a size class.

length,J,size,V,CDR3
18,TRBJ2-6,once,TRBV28,CASSLDGAGNPGANVLTF
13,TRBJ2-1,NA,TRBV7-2,CASSRDRGNEQFF
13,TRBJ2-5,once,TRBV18,CATLGTHQETQYF
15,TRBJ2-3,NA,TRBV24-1,CATSRGGGPTDTQYF
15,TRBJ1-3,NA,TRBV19,CASSPIQGAGNTIYF
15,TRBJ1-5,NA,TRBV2,CASSVDRGGIQPQHF
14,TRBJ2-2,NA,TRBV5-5,CASFRVAESGELFF
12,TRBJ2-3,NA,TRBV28,CASSSLGVPQYF
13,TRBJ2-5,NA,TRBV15,CATSRPFRETQYF
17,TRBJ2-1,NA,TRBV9,CASSVSGGDGAYNEQFF
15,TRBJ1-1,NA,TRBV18,CASSRTTQGNTEAFF
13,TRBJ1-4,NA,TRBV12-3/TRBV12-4,CASSFGQGEKLFF
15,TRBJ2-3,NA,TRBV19,CASNQRGGDTDTQYF
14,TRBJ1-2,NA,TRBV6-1,CASSEGGVNYGYTF
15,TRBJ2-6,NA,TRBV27,CASSPLYSGANVLTF
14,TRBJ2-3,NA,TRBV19,CASRPRESTDTQYF
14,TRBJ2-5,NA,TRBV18,CASSPQGSQETQYF
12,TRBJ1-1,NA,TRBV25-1,CASSEGRGEAFF
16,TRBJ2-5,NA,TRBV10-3,CAISRGQGGSRETQYF
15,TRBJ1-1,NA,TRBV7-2,CASSPQTGLARGAFF
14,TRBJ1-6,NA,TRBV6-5,CASTLTGPNSPLHF
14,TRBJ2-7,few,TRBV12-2,CASRLASKGREVMF
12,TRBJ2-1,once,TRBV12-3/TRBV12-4,CASSLSYNEQFF
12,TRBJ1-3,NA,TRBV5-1,CASSYTGNTIYF
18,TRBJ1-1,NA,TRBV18,CASSPFGTGQGKDTEAFF
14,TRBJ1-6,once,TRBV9,CASSRLGEDSPLHF
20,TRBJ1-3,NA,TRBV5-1,CASSLVFWGTGESSGNTIYF
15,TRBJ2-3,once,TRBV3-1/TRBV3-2,CASSQVAGPTDTQYF
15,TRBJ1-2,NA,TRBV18,CASSLQDRVVWGYTF
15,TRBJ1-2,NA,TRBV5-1,CASSWGQGLNYGYTF
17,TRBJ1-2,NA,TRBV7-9,CASSLLSLGQTYYGYTF
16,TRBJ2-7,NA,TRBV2,CASSEAEDWNTYEQYF
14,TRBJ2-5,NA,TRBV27,CASSPGTGIWTQYF
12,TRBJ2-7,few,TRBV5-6,CASTREGYEQYF
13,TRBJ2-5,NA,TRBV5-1,CASSPGLQETQYF
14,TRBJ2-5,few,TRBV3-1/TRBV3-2,CASSHGAIQETQYF
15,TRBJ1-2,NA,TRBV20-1,CSASAPGQAIYGYTF
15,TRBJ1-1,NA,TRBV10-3,CAISESGTGNTEAFF
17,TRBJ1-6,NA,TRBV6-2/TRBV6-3,CASSYGGSGSYNSPLHF